These 13 T cell receptor beta chains came from one sample sequenced in a study of shared clonotypes between healthy human individuals. Clones were sequenced by immunoSEQ multiplex PCR, and TCRdb holds only the in-frame ones, with some missing. The sample includes more than 2 million clones, around 95% of them seen just once. Naive CD8 cells lacked CD45RO and underwent positive selection for CCR7, leaving out terminally differentiated effector memory CD45RA+ cells. The sample comprised naive CD8+ T cells from PBMCs. These receptors came from a man aged 18 to 30 in good health. Some clones in this sample may be carry-over from other donors' samples.

The sample holds one count of this clone. V gene TRBV6-4 combines with J gene TRBJ2-5, with D unclear. V shed 4 bases and J shed 4 bases, with 10 bases lying between them. The germline gives CDR1 MRHNA, CDR2 SNTAGT. The CDR3 loop spans 13 amino acids. This chain's CDR3 is CASSVQRGETQYF. The DNA of the CDR3 is TGTGCCAGCAGTGTCCAGCGTGGAGAGACCCAGTACTTC.

This clone has more than one count but fewer than ten. The V call is TRBV6-1, the J call TRBJ1-5; D is perhaps TRBD1 (6 bases). V gave up 4 bases and J gave up 2 bases, with 12 bases separating them. Germline CDR1 and CDR2: MNHNS and SASEGT. The CDR3 sequence is 15 residues long. The CDR3 sequence is CASSASGVGNQPQHF. The CDR3 DNA sequence: TGTGCCAGCAGTGCGTCAGGGGTTGGCAATCAGCCCCAGCATTTT.

The chain carries TRBV27 and TRBJ2-7; a weak D match, TRBD1 (6 bases). Per germline, CDR1 MNHEY and CDR2 SMNVEV (reference sequence). V lost 3 bases and J 5 bases, leaving 8 bases between the germline ends. The CDR3 sequence is 12 residues long. This CDR3 reads CASSFQGHEQYF. In DNA form, the CDR3 reads TGTGCCAGCAGTTTCCAGGGGCACGAGCAGTACTTC.

The chain recombines TRBV30 with TRBJ1-2; maybe TRBD1 (5 bases). V was shortened by 3 bases and J by 0 bases, with 11 bases between the two germline ends. The CDR3 sequence is 14 residues long. Germline V gene lookup returns CDR1 GTSNPN and CDR2 SVGIG (reference sequence). As DNA, the CDR3 is TGTGCCTGGAGCGGACGCAGGGCTAACTATGGCTACACCTTC. It specifies CAWSGRRANYGYTF.

The chain combines TRBV7-2 with TRBJ2-3; 11 nucleotides line up with TRBD2. CDR1 and CDR2 from the germline V gene are SGHTA and FQGNSA. The CDR3 length is 17 residues. The ends lost 5 bases at V and 0 bases at J; junction bases unmatched: 7. Here the CDR3 DNA reads TGTGCCAGCAGCGAACGACTAGCGGGGCCTAGCACAGATACGCAGTATTTT. Its translation is CASSERLAGPSTDTQYF.

The V gene is TRBV5-4, the J gene TRBJ1-3; perhaps TRBD1 as D (5 bases). This CDR3 is 15 amino acids long. Trimming pared 4 bases from V and 3 bases from J, leaving 14 bases between. From germline, CDR1 is SGHNT and CDR2 YYREEE (reference sequence). This CDR3 reads CASSGTGSGGNTIYF. CDR3 nucleotide sequence: TGTGCCAGCAGCGGGACGGGGTCGGGTGGAAACACCATATATTTT.

V gene TRBV5-1 combines with J gene TRBJ2-1; 11 bases line up with TRBD2. Germline V gene data show CDR1 as SGHRS and CDR2 as YFSETQ. Losses at the gene ends were 0 bases for V and 7 bases for J; bases not matched to a gene: 6. The CDR3 has 16 amino acids. The CDR3 sequence: CASSLALAGVGNEQFF. The CDR3 nucleotides are TGCGCCAGCAGCTTGGCACTAGCGGGAGTGGGAAATGAGCAGTTCTTC.

The chain employs TRBV11-2 and TRBJ2-7; D gene unclear. CDR1 is SGHAT, CDR2 FQNNGV, per germline. This CDR3 contains 12 residues. V lost 5 bases and J lost 3, with 8 bases in between. The CDR3 DNA sequence: TGTGCCAGCAGCGATGGTAGCTACGAGCAGTACTTC. Translating gives CASSDGSYEQYF. The full variable domain, in which reference TRBV11-2 and TRBJ2-7 provide the parts outside the CDR3, is EAGVAQSPRYKIIEKRQSVAFWCNPISGHATLYWYQQILGQGPKLLIQFQNNGVVDDSQLPKDRFSAERLKGVDSTLKIQPAKLEDSAVYLCASSDGSYEQYFGPGTRLTVT.

J is TRBJ2-7 and V is TRBV6-1; a weak D match, TRBD1 (6 bases). V gave up 3 bases and J gave up 12 bases, with 21 bases separating them. The CDR3 totals 14 residues. CDR1 and CDR2 (germline): MNHNS, SASEGT. The CDR3 DNA reads as TGTGCCAGCAGTGACCAACAGGACAGCCCCAGGCTGTACTTC. Its protein product is CASSDQQDSPRLYF.

This chain joins TRBV6-1 and TRBJ2-7, with 7 bases matching TRBD1. The V gene's germline CDR1 is MNHNS and CDR2 SASEGT. Unmatched junction bases numbered 7, after V lost 6 bases and J lost 2 bases. This CDR3 is 14 amino acids long. CDR3 loop: CASRIQQGTYEQYF. The CDR3, as DNA: TGTGCCAGCAGGATTCAACAGGGGACCTACGAGCAGTACTTC.

The chain recombines TRBV7-5 with TRBJ1-5. TRBV7-5 counts as a pseudogene. The CDR3 loop spans 18 amino acids. CDR3: CVRSGGGGGHPSNQPQHF. CDR3 nucleotide sequence: TGTGTCAGAAGCGGAGGGGGAGGGGGCCATCCCAGCAATCAGCCCCAGCATTTT.

The genes are TRBV18 and TRBJ2-1, with TRBD1 matching 8 bases. V lost 1 base and J lost 5; bases outside the gene matches: 4. CDR1 and CDR2 (germline): KGHSH, LQKENI. This CDR3 is 15 amino acids long. The CDR3 spells CASSPLQGADNEQFF. CDR3 nucleotide sequence: TGTGCCAGCTCACCACTGCAGGGGGCCGACAATGAGCAGTTCTTC.

This clone was observed a few times. This chain links TRBV10-3 with TRBJ1-1, with TRBD1 matching over 7 bases. V gave up 6 bases and J gave up 0 bases; unmatched junction bases: 7. The germline V gene has CDR1 ENHRY and CDR2 SYGVKD. CDR3 length: 15 amino acids. The CDR3: CAIRDRIAMNTEAFF. The CDR3 region has the DNA TGTGCCATCAGGGACAGGATCGCCATGAACACTGAAGCTTTCTTT.